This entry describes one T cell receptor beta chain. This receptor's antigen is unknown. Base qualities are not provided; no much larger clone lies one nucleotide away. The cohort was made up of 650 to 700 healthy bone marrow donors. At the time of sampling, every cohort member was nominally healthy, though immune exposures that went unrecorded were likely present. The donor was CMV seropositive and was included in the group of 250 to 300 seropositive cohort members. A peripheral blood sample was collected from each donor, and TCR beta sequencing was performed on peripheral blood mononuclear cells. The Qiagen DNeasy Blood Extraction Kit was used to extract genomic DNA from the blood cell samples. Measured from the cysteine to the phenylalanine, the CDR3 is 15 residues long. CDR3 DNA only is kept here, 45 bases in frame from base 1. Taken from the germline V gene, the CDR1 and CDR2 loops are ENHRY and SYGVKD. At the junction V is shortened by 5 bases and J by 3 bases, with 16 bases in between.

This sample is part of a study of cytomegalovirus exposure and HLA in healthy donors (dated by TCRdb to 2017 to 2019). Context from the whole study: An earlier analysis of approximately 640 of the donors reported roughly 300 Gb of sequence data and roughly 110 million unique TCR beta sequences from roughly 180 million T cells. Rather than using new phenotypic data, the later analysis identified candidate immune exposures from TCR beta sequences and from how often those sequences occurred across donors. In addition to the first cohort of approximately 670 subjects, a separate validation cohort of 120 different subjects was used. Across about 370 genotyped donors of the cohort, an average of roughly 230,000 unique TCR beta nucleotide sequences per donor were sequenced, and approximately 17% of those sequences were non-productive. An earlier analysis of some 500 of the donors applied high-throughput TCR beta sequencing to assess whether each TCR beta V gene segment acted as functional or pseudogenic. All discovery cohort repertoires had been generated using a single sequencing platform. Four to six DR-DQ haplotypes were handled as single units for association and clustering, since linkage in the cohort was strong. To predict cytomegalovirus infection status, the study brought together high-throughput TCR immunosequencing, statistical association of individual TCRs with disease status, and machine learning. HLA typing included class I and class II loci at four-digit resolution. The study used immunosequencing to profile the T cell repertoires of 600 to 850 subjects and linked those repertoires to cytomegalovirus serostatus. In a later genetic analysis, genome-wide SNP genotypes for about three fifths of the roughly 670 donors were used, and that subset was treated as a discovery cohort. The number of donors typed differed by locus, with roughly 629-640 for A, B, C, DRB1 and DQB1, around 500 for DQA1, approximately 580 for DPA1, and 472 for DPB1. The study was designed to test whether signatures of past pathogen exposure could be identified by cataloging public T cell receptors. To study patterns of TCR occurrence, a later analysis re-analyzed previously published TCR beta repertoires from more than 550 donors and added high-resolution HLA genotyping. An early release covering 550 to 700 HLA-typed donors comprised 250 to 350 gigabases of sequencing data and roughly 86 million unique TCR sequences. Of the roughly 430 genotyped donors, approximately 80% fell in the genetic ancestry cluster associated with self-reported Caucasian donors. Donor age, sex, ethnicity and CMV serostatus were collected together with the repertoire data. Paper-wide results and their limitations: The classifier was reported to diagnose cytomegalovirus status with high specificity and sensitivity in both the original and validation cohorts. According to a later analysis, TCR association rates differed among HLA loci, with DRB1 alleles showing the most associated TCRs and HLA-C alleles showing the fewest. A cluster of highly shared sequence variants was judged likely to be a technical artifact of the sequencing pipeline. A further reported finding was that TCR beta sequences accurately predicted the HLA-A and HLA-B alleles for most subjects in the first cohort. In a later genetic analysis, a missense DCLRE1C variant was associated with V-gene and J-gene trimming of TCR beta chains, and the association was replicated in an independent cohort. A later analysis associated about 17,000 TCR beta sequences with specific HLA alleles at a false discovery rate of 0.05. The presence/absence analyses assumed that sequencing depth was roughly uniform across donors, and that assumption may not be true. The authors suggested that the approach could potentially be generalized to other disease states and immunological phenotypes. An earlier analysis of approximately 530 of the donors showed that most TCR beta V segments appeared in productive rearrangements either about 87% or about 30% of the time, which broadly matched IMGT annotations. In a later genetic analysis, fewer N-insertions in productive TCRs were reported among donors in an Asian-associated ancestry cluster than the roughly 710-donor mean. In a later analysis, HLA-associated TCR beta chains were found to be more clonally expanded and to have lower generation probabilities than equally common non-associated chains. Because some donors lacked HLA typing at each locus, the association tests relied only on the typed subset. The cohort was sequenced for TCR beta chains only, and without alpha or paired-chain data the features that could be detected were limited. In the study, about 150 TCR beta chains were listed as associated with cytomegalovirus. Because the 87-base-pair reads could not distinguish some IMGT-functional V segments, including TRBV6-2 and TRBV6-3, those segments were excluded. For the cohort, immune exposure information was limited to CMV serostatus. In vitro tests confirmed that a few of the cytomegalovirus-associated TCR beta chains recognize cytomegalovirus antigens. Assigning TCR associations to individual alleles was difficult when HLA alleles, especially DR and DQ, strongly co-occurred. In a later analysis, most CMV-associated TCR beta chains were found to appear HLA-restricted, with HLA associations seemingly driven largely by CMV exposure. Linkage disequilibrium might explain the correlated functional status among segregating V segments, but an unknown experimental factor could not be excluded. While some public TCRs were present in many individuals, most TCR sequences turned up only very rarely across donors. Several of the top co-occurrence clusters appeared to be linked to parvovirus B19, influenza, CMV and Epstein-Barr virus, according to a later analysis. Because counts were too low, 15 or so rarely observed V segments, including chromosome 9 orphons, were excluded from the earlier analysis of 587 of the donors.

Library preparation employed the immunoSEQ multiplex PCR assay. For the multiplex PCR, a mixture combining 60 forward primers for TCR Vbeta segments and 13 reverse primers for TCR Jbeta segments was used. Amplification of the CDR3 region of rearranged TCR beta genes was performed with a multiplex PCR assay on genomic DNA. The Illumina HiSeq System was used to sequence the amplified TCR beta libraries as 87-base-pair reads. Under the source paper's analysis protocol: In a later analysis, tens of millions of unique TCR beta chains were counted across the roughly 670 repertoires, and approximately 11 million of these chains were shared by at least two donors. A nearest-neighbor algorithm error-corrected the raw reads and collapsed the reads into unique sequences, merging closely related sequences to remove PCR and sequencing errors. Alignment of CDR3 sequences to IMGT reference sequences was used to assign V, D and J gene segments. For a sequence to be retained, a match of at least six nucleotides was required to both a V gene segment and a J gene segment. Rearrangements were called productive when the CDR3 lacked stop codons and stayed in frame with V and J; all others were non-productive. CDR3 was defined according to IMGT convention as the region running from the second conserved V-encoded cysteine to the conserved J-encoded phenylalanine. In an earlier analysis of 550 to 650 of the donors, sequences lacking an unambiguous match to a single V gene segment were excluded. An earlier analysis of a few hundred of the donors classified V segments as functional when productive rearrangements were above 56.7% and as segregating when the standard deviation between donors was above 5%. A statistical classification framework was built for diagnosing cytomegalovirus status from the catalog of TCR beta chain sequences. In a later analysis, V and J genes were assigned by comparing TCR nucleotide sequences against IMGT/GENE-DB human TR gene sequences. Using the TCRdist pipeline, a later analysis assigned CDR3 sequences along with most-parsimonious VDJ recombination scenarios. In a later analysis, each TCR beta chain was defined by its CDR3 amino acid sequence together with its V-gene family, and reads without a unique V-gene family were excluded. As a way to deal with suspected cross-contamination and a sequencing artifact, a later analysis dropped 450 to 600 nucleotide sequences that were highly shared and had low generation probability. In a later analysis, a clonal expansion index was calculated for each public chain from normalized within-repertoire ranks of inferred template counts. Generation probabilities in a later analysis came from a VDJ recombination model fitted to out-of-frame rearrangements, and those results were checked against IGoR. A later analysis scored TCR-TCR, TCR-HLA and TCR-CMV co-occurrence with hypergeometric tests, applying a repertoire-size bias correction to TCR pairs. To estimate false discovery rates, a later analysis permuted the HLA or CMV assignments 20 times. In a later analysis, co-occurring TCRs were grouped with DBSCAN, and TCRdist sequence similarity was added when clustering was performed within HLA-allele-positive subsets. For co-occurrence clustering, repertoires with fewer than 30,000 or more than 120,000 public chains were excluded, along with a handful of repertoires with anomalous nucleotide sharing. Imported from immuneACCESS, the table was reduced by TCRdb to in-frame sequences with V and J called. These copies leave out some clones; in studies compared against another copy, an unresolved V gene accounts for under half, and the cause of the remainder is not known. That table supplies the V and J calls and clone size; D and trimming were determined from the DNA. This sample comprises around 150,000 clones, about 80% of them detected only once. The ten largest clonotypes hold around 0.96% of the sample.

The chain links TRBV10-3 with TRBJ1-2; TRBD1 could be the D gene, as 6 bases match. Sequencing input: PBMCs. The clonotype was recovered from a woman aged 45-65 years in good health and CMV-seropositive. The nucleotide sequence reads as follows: TGTGCCATCAGTTACCGACAGGACTCCTACTATGGCTACACCTTC. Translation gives CAISYRQDSYYGYTF.